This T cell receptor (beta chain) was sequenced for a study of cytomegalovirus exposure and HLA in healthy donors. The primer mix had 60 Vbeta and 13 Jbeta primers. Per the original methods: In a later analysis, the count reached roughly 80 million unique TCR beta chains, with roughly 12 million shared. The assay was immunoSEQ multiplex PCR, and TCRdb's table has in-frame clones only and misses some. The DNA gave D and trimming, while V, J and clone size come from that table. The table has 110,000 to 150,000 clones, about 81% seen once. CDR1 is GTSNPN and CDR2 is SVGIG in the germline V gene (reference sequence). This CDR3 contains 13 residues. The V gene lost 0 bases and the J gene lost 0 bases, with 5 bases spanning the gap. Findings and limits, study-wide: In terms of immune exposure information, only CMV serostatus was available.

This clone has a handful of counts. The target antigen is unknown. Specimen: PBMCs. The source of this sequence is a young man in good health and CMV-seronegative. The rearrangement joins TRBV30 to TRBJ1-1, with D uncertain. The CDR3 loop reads CAWSVQMNTEAFF. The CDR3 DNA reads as TGTGCCTGGAGTGTACAGATGAACACTGAAGCTTTCTTT.